Given below is one TCR beta chain in context. This sample is drawn from a study of identifying expanded T cells in peripheral blood. Trimming shortened V by 3 bases and J by 4 bases, and 13 bases separated the two germline ends. CDR1 and CDR2 from the germline V gene are MGHRA and YSYEKL. This CDR3 has 15 amino acids. Only in-frame clones appear in the TCRdb table, and some are missing; sequencing was by immunoSEQ multiplex PCR. The profile shows about 120,000 clones, approximately 80% of them singletons. The TCR sequence derives from a person between 18 and 75 years old in good health. The chain joins TRBV4-1 to TRBJ1-5; tentatively, D is TRBD1 (6 bases). Sequenced sample: blood. The CDR3 reads CASSHAGTLNQPQHF. CDR3 nucleotides: TGCGCCAGCAGCCACGCCGGGACACTTAATCAGCCCCAGCATTTT.